This TCR beta chain is from a study of T cells expressing NK-cell markers. Background on the study: Within the sequenced cohort of eight donors, seven exhibited HCMV seropositivity and one was seronegative. The study, taken as a whole, reports: The HCMV specificity of the expanded NKG2C+ T cell clones stayed unresolved.

A note on this clonotype: The antigen is undetermined.

Germline lookup yields CDR1 SGDLS and CDR2 YYNGEE. The CDR3 length is 16 residues. From its re-call of the 5' RACE reads, TCRdb lists each CDR3 protein once, without DNA. Here the sample table reports about 260,000 distinct CDR3 sequences. V gene TRBV9 combines with J gene TRBJ2-2; with no DNA, the TCRdb D assignment of TRBD2 cannot be verified. Material: blood T cells: a sorted CD56 or NKG2C T cell subset, CD4+ or CD8+ T cells, or bulk PBMC T cells (not recorded which). The sequence came from a man aged 18 to 30 in good health. The CDR3 loop reads CASSVGGTLNTGELFF.